Sequencing of this T cell receptor (beta chain) was carried out in a study of blood T cell repertoires in COVID-19 (dated by TCRdb to 2020 to 2021). For the wider study: Samples from collaborators originated in the United States, Italy and Spain and spanned both the acute and convalescent phases of COVID-19. Deeply sampled blood TCRbeta repertoires from subjects exposed to, actively infected with, or recovered from COVID-19 were included in the dataset. Where available, HLA class I and class II types were taken from metadata supplied by the sample provider and were not determined by assay-based typing. The material from the prospective study consisted of cDNA or gDNA derived from T cells, B-cell-depleted T cells, or PBMCs. Samples were obtained from the ongoing ImmuneRACE study (first 160 participants) and from roughly 1,300 subjects provided by 6 global collaborators. The repertoires were released in a freely available public database intended as a resource for research on the immune response to SARS-CoV-2. The sample metadata nearly always contained a de-identified subject ID, COVID-19 status, age in years and sex. Here is what the overall study found, with its caveats: The quantity of clinical and demographic metadata differed by source and by participant and was supplied without curation.

TCRbeta CDR3 regions were amplified from genomic DNA by means of the immunoSEQ Assay, a bias-controlled multiplex PCR. Concerning the study's data processing: The number of nucleated cells in each sample was estimated from the amplification of reference gene primers within the assay. To quantify the absolute abundance of each unique TCRbeta CDR3 rearrangement, sequence reads were collapsed and filtered. For each sample, productive Simpson clonality was calculated as the square root of Simpson's diversity index over productive rearrangements. This is the immuneACCESS table as TCRdb keeps it, with only in-frame sequences that have V and J called. A part of the clones is gone; compared with another copy, unresolved V genes explain less than half, and the rest is unexplained. That table is the source of V, J and clone size, and D and trimming were worked out from the DNA. In this sample the table shows about 150,000 clones, about 89% of which occur a single time. The ten most abundant clones make up around 3% of the sample.

From the cysteine through the phenylalanine, the CDR3 covers 12 amino acids. Only the CDR3 region is kept as DNA, spanning 36 bases read in frame from base 1. Trimming leaves V shorter by 3 bases and J shorter by 5 bases, with the junction holding 0 bases beyond the gene matches. CDR1 and CDR2, per the germline V gene (reference sequence), are SEHNR and FQNEAQ. Details on this clone: This clone's antigen is unknown. Per-base quality was not reported, and no clone a single base away is much larger than it.

The collaborating institutions used their own protocols to collect whole blood in K2EDTA tubes. For TCRbeta analysis, collaborators shipped samples in one of three forms: frozen whole blood, isolated PBMCs, or DNA extracted from either of those sample types. Sequencing input: peripheral blood. Recombination connected TRBV7-9 to TRBJ2-5, with TRBD2 matching 7 junction bases. The clonotype originates from a man aged 55-75 years with acute or convalescent COVID-19. The DNA sequence is TGTGCCAGCAGCTTCGGGGGGGAGACCCAGTACTTC. Its protein is CASSFGGETQYF.